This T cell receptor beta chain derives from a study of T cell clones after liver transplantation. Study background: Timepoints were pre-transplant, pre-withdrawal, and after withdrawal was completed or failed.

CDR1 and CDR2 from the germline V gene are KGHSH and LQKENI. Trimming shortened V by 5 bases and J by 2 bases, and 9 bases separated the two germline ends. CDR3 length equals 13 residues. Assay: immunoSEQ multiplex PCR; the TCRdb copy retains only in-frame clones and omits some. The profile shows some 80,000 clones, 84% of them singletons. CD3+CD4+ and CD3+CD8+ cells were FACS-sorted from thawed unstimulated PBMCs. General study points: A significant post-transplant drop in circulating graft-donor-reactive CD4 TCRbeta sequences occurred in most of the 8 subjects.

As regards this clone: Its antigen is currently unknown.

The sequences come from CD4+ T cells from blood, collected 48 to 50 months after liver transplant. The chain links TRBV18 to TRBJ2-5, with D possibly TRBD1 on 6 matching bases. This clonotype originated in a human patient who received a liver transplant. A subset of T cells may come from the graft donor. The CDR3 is CASSSDSQETQYF. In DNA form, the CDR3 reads TGTGCCAGCTCATCGGACAGTCAAGAGACCCAGTACTTC.